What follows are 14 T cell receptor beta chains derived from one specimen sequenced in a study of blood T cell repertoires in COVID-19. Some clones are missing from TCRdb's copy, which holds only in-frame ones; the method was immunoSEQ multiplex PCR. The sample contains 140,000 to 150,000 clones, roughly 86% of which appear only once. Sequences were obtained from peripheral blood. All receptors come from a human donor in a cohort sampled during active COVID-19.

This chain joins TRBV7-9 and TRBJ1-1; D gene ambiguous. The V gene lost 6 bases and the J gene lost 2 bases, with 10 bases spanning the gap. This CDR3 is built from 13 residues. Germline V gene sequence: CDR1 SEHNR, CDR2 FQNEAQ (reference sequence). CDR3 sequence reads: CASRPHRNTEAFF. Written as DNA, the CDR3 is TGTGCCAGCAGACCACACCGAAACACTGAAGCTTTCTTT.

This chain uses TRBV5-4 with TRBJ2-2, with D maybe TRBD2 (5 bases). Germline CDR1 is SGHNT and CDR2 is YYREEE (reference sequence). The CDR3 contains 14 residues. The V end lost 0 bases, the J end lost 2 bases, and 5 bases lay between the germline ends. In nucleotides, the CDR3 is TGTGCCAGCAGCTTGGGACTAAACACCGGGGAGCTGTTTTTT. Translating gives CASSLGLNTGELFF.

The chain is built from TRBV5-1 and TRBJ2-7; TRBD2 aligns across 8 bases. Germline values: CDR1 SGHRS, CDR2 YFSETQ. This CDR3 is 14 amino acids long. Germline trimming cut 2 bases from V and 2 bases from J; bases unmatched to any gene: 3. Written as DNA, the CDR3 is TGCGCCAGCAGCTTCAGCGGGAGACCCTACGAGCAGTACTTC. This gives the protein CASSFSGRPYEQYF.

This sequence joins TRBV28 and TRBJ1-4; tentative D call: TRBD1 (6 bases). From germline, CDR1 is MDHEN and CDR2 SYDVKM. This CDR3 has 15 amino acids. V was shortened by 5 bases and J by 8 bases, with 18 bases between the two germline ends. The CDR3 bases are TGTGCCAGCAGTCCCGGTTATGAGGGGGAGGAAAAACTGTTTTTT. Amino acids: CASSPGYEGEEKLFF.

In DNA form, the CDR3 reads TGTGCCAGCAGCGGAATTACAGTTTCCTACGAGCAGTACTTC. Encoded protein: CASSGITVSYEQYF. J is TRBJ2-7 and V is TRBV7-2; D gene uncertain. CDR3 length equals 14 residues. V was trimmed by 5 bases and J by 1 base, leaving 12 bases between them. Germline CDR1 and CDR2: SGHTA and FQGNSA.

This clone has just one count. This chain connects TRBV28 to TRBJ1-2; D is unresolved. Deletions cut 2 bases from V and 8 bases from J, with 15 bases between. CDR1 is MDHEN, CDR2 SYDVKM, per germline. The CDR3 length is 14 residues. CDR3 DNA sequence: TGTGCCAGCAGTTTACATTATCAGGATGGAGGCTACACCTTC. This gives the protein CASSLHYQDGGYTF.

This CDR3 reads CASNPQGTYNSPLHF. The CDR3 DNA reads TGCGCCAGCAACCCACAGGGAACCTATAATTCACCCCTCCACTTT. This chain joins TRBV5-1 and TRBJ1-6; maybe TRBD1 (6 bases). Trimming cost V 6 bases and J 2 bases, with 12 bases left between them. The V gene's germline CDR1 is SGHRS and CDR2 YFSETQ. The CDR3 extends over 15 amino acids. Based on the CDR3 plus reference TRBV5-1 and TRBJ1-6, the full variable domain is KAGVTQTPRYLIKTRGQQVTLSCSPISGHRSVSWYQQTPGQGLQFLFEYFSETQRNKGNFPGRFSGRQFSNSRSEMNVSTLELGDSALYLCASNPQGTYNSPLHFGNGTRLTVT.

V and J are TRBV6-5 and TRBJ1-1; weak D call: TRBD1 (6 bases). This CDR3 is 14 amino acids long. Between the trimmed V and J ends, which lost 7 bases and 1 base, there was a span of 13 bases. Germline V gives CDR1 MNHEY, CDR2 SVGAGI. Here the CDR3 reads CASIPGAWNTEAFF. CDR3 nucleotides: TGTGCCAGCATTCCAGGGGCGTGGAACACTGAAGCTTTCTTT.

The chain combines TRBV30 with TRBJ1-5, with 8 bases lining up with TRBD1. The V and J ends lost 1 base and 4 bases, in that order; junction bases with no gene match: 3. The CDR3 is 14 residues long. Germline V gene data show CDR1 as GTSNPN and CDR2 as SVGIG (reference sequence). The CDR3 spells CAWSARQGNQPQHF. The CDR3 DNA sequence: TGTGCCTGGAGTGCGAGACAGGGGAATCAGCCCCAGCATTTT.

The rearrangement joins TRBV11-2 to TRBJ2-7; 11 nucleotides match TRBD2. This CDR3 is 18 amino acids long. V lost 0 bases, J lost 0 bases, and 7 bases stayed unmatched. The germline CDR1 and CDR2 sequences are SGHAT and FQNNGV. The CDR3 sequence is CASSLEGLAGSPSYEQYF. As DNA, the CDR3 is TGTGCCAGCAGCTTAGAAGGACTAGCGGGTTCTCCCTCCTACGAGCAGTACTTC.

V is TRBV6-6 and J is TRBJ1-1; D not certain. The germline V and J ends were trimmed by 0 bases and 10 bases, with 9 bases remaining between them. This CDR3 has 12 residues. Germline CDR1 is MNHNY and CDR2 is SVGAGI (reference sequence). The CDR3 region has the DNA TGTGCCAGCAGTTACTCGAGTAGTTTAGCTTTCTTT. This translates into CASSYSSSLAFF.

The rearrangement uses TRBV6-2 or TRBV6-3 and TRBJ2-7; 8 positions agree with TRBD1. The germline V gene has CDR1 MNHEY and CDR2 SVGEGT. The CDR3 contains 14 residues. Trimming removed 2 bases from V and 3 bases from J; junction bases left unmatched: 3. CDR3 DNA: TGTGCCAGCAGTTACCAGGGGGCAAGCTACGAGCAGTACTTC. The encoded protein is CASSYQGASYEQYF.

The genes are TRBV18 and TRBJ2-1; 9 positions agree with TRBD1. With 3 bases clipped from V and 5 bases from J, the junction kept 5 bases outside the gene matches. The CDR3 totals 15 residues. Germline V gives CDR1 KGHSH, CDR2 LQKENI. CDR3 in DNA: TGTGCCAGCTCACCCACGACAGGGGGGAACAATGAGCAGTTCTTC. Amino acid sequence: CASSPTTGGNNEQFF. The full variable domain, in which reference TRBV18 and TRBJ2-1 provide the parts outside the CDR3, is NAGVMQNPRHLVRRRGQEARLRCSPMKGHSHVYWYRQLPEEGLKFMVYLQKENIIDESGMPKERFSAEFPKEGPSILRIQQVVRGDSAAYFCASSPTTGGNNEQFFGPGTRLTVL.

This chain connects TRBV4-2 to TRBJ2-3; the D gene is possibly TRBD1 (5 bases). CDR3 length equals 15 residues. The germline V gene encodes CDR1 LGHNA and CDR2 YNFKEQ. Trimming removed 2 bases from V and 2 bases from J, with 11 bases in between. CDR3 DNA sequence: TGTGCCAGCAGCCAATACCATGGGGCCACAGATACGCAGTATTTT. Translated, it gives CASSQYHGATDTQYF.